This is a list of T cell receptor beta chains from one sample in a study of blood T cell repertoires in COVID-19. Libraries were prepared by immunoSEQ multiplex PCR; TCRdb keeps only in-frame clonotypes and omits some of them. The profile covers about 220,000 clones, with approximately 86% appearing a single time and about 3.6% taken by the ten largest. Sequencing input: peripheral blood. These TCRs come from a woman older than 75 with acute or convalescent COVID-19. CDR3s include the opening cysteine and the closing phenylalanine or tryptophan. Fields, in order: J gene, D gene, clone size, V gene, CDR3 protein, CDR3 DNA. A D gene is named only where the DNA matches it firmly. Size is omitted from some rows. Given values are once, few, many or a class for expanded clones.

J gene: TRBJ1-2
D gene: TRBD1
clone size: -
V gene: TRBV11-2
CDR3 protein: CASSSTGVFDYGYTF
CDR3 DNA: TGTGCCAGCAGCTCTACAGGGGTGTTCGACTATGGCTACACCTTC

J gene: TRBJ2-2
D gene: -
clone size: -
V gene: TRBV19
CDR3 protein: CASNPQAGNGELFF
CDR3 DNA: TGTGCCAGTAACCCCCAGGCGGGGAACGGGGAGCTGTTTTTT

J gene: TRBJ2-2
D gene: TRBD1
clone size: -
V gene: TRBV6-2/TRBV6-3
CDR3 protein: CASSPTGVYGTFSGELFF
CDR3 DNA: TGTGCCAGCAGCCCGACAGGGGTGTATGGAACGTTTTCCGGGGAGCTGTTTTTT

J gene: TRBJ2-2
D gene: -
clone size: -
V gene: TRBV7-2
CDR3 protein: CASSPRLGGVLGELFF
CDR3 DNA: TGTGCCAGCAGCCCCAGACTGGGCGGGGTCCTCGGGGAGCTGTTTTTT

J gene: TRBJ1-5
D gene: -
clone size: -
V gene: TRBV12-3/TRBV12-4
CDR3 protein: CASSRGRGPQHF
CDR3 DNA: TGTGCCAGCAGTAGGGGCCGTGGGCCCCAGCATTTT

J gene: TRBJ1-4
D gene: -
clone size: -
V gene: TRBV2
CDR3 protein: CASSEHLGESEKLFF
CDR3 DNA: TGTGCCAGCAGTGAACATTTGGGAGAGTCTGAAAAACTGTTTTTT

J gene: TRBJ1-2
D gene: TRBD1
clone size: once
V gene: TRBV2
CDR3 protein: CASKVGQGNYGYTF
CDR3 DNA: TGTGCCAGCAAAGTTGGACAGGGGAACTATGGCTACACCTTC

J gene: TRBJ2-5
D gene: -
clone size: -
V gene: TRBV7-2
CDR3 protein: CASSLALGATGTQYF
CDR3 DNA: TGTGCCAGCAGCTTAGCGCTAGGAGCAACAGGGACCCAGTACTTC

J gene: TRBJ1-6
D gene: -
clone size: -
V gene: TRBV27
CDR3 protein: CASRMGAGRNSPLHF
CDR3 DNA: TGTGCCAGCAGAATGGGAGCGGGGCGGAATTCACCCCTCCACTTT

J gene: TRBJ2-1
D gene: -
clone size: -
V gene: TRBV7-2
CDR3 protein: CASSLRSSGQFF
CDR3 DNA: TGTGCCAGCAGCTTACGGTCCAGCGGGCAGTTCTTC

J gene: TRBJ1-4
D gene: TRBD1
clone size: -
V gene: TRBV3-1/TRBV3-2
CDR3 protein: CASSLTGTGENEKLFF
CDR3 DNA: TGTGCCAGCAGCCTCACAGGGACAGGGGAAAATGAAAAACTGTTTTTT

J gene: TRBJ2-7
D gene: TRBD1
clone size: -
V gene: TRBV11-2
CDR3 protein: CASSATTGGYEQYF
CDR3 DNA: TGTGCCAGCAGCGCCACGACAGGGGGCTACGAGCAGTACTTC

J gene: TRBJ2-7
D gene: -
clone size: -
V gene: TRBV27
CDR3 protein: CASSAGFSLSEQYF
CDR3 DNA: TGTGCCAGCAGCGCAGGGTTTTCTCTCTCCGAGCAGTACTTC

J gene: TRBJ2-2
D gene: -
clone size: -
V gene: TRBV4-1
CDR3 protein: CASRPPDRATGELFF
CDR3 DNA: TGCGCCAGCAGACCCCCTGACAGAGCCACCGGGGAGCTGTTTTTT

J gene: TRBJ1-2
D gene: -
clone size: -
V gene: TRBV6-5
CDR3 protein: CASSYLKTANYGYTF
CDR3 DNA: TGTGCCAGCAGTTACTTAAAGACAGCTAACTATGGCTACACCTTC

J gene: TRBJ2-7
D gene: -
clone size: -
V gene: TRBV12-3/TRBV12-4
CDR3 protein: CASSLGGPYEQYF
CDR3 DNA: TGTGCCAGCAGTTTAGGGGGGCCCTACGAGCAGTACTTC

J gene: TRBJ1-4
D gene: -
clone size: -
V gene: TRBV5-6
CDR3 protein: CASSAQRWGETNEKLFF
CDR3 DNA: TGTGCCAGCAGCGCGCAACGATGGGGGGAAACTAATGAAAAACTGTTTTTT

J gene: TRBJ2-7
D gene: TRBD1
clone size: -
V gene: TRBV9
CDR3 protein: CASSPSGQGLEQYF
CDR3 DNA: TGTGCCAGCAGCCCTAGCGGACAGGGGCTCGAGCAGTACTTC

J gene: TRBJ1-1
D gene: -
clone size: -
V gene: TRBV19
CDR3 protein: CASTGWTRGGTEAFF
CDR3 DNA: TGTGCCAGTACCGGTTGGACGAGGGGGGGGACTGAAGCTTTCTTT

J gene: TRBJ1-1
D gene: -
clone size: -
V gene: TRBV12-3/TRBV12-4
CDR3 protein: CASSSVVNTEAFF
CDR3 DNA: TGTGCCAGCAGTTCCGTTGTGAACACTGAAGCTTTCTTT

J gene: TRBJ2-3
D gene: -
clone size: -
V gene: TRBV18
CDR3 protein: CASSPPTGHRDTQYF
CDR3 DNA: TGTGCCAGCTCACCCCCGACGGGTCATCGGGATACGCAGTATTTT

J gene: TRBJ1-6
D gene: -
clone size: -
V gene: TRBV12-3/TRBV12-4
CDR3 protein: CASSLDRASLHF
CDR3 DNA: TGTGCCAGCAGTTTAGACAGGGCATCCCTCCACTTT

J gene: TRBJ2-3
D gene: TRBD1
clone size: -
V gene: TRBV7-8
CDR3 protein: CASSQPGQEDF
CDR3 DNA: TGTGCCAGCAGCCAGCCGGGACAGGAGGATTTT

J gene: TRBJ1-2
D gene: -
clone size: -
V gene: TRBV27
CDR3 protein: CASSLGRVNYGYTF
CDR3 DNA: TGTGCCAGCAGTTTAGGCAGGGTAAACTATGGCTACACCTTC

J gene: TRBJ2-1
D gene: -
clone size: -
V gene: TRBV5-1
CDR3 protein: CASSPGRKDNEQFF
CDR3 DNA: TGCGCCAGCAGCCCCGGGAGAAAGGACAATGAGCAGTTCTTC

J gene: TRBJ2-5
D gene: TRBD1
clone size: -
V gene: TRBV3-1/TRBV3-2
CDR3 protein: CASSQATGQGQETQYF
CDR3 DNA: TGTGCCAGCAGCCAAGCCACGGGACAGGGACAAGAGACCCAGTACTTC

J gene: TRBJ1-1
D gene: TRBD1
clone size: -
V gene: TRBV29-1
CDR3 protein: CSVTGQGIGSAEAFF
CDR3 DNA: TGCAGCGTTACGGGACAGGGGATTGGAAGCGCTGAAGCTTTCTTT

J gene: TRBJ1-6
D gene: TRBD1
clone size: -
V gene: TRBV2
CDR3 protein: CASSSRGQGAPRSSPLHF
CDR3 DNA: TGTGCCAGCAGTTCCCGGGGACAGGGGGCGCCCAGGTCCTCGCCCCTCCACTTT

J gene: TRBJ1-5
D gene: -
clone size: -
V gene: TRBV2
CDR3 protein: CASSESGNQPQHF
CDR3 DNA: TGTGCCAGCAGTGAATCGGGGAATCAGCCCCAGCATTTT

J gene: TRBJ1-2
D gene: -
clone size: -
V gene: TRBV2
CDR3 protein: CASSLASSGKVSSYGYTF
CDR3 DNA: TGTGCCAGCAGTCTTGCCTCATCAGGGAAAGTTTCTAGCTATGGCTACACCTTC

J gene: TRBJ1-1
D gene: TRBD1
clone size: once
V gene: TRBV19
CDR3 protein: CASKVRGQGMNTEAFF
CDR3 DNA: TGTGCCAGTAAAGTTAGGGGACAGGGGATGAACACTGAAGCTTTCTTT

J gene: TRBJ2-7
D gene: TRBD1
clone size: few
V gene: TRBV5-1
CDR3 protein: CASSHPDRGYEQYF
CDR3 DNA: TGCGCCAGCAGCCACCCGGACAGGGGCTACGAGCAGTACTTC